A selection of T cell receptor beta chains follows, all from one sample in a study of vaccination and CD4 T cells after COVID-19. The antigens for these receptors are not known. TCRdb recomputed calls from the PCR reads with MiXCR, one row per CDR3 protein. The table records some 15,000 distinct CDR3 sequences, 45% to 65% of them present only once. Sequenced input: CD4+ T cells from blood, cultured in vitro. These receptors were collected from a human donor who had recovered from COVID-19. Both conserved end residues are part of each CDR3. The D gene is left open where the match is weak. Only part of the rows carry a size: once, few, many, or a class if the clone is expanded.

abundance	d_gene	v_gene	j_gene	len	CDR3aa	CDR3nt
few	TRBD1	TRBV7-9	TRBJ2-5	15	CASSASLGGGETQYF	TGTGCCAGCAGCGCGAGTCTAGGGGGCGGGGAGACCCAGTACTTC
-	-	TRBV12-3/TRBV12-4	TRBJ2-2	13	CASSFRGTGELFF	TGTGCCAGCAGTTTTCGGGGCACCGGGGAGCTGTTTTTT
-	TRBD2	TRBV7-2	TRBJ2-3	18	CASSLGASSGGPTDTQYF	TGTGCCAGCAGCTTAGGGGCTTCTAGCGGGGGCCCCACAGATACGCAGTATTTT
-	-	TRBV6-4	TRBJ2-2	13	CASSETPSGELFF	TGTGCCAGCAGTGAGACTCCCTCTGGGGAGCTGTTTTTT
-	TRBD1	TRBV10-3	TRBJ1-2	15	CATTGTGESNYGYTF	TGTGCCACAACCGGGACAGGGGAAAGTAACTATGGCTACACCTTC
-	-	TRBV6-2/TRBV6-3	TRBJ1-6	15	CASSYTPRQNSPLHF	TGTGCCAGCAGTTACACCCCCCGGCAAAATTCACCCCTCCACTTT
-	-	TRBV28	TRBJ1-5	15	CASSLFRDTLWPQHF	TGTGCCAGCAGTTTATTCCGGGACACCCTGTGGCCCCAGCATTTT
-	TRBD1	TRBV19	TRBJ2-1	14	CASSTTGSGNEQFF	TGTGCCAGTAGTACGACAGGGTCAGGGAATGAGCAGTTCTTC
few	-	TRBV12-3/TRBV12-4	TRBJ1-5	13	CASSPGATQPQHF	TGTGCCAGCAGTCCCGGGGCTACGCAGCCCCAGCATTTT
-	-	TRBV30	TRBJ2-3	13	CAWSVRGRDTQYF	TGTGCCTGGAGTGTAAGGGGCCGGGATACGCAGTATTTT
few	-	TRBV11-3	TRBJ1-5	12	CASSSLCAPQHF	TGTGCCAGCAGCTCCCTCTGCGCGCCCCAGCATTTT
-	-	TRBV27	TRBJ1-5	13	CASSNHTNQPQHF	TGTGCCAGCAGTAACCATACGAATCAGCCCCAGCATTTT
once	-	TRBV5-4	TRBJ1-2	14	CASSFKGGNYGYTF	TGTGCCAGCAGCTTTAAGGGGGGCAACTATGGCTACACCTTC
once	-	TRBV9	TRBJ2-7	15	CASSVDERAFYEQYF	TGTGCCAGCAGCGTAGACGAAAGGGCCTTCTACGAGCAGTACTTC
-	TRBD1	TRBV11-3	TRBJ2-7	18	CASSLEAWGRTGVYEQYF	TGTGCCAGCAGCTTAGAGGCGTGGGGCCGGACAGGGGTATACGAGCAGTACTTC
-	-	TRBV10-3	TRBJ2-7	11	CAISGGDEQYF	TGTGCCATCAGTGGGGGGGACGAGCAGTACTTC
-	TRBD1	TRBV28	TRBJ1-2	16	CASRVNRGAGDYGYTF	TGTGCCAGCAGGGTAAACAGGGGGGCGGGTGACTATGGCTACACCTTC
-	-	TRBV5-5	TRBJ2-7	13	CASSRQYGDEQYF	TGTGCCAGCAGCAGACAGTATGGCGACGAGCAGTACTTC
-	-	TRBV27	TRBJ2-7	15	CASSSRGGGAYEQYF	TGTGCCAGCAGTTCCCGAGGTGGGGGCGCCTACGAGCAGTACTTC
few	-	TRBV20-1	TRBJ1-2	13	CSARDSLRGGYTF	TGCAGTGCTAGAGATTCCCTCAGGGGTGGCTACACCTTC
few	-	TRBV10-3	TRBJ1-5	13	CAISDGGRQPQHF	TGTGCCATCAGTGATGGGGGGCGTCAGCCCCAGCATTTT
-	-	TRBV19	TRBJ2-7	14	CASSIIGLSLEQYF	TGTGCCAGTAGTATAATAGGGCTGTCCCTCGAGCAGTACTTC
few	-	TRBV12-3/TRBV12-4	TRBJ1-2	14	CASSLSRGNYGYTF	TGTGCCAGCAGCCTTTCCCGGGGAAACTATGGCTACACCTTC
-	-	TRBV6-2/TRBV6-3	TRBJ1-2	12	CASTDSPGGYTF	TGTGCCAGCACCGACTCACCGGGTGGCTACACCTTC
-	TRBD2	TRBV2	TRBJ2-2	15	CASSLAGGRAGELFF	TGTGCCAGCAGTCTAGCGGGGGGCCGAGCCGGGGAGCTGTTTTTT
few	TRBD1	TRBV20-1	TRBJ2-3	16	CSAWDPTGGRTDTQYF	TGCAGTGCTTGGGACCCAACAGGGGGCCGCACAGATACGCAGTATTTT
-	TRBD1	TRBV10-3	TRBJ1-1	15	CAIRPGQGGGTEAFF	TGTGCCATCAGGCCCGGACAGGGGGGGGGAACTGAAGCTTTCTTT
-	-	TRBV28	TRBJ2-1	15	CASHTPLDFTNEQFF	TGTGCCAGCCATACACCACTGGACTTCACCAATGAGCAGTTCTTC
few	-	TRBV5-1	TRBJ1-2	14	CASSLDSQVYGYTF	TGCGCCAGCAGCCTGGACTCCCAAGTCTATGGCTACACCTTC
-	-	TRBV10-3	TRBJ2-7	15	CAISESRGSSYEQYF	TGTGCCATCAGTGAGTCACGGGGTAGCTCCTACGAGCAGTACTTC
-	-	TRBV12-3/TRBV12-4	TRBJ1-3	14	CASRQGLSGNTIYF	TGTGCCAGCAGGCAGGGACTCTCTGGAAACACCATATATTTT
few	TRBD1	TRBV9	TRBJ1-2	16	CASSVEGRGQNYGYTF	TGTGCCAGCAGCGTAGAGGGCAGGGGGCAAAACTATGGCTACACCTTC
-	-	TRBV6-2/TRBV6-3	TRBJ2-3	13	CASSSFSTDTQYF	TGTGCCAGCAGTTCGTTCAGCACAGATACGCAGTATTTT
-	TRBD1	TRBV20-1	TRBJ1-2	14	CSARGRQGRYGYTF	TGCAGTGCTAGGGGTCGACAGGGGCGCTATGGCTACACCTTC
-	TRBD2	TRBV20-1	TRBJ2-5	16	CSASTASGGPQETQYF	TGCAGTGCTTCTACTGCCTCGGGGGGGCCCCAAGAGACCCAGTACTTC
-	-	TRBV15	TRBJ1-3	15	CATSREDGTGNTIYF	TGTGCCACCAGCAGAGAGGACGGGACTGGAAACACCATATATTTT
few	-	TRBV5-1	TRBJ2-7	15	CASSLEQGYAYEQYF	TGCGCCAGCAGCTTGGAACAGGGCTATGCCTACGAGCAGTACTTC
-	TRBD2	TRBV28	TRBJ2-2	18	CASSFSGRPYANTGELFF	TGTGCCAGCAGTTTCAGCGGGAGGCCTTATGCGAACACCGGGGAGCTGTTTTTT
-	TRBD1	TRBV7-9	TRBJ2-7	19	CASSLAGARKGAASYEQYF	TGTGCCAGCAGCTTAGCGGGGGCTAGGAAGGGGGCGGCCTCCTACGAGCAGTACTTC
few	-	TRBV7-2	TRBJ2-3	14	CASSEPGATDTQYF	TGTGCCAGCAGCGAACCAGGGGCGACAGATACGCAGTATTTT
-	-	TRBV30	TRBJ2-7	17	CAWSVLGAGIGPYEQYF	TGTGCCTGGAGTGTACTTGGCGCCGGGATCGGCCCCTACGAGCAGTACTTC
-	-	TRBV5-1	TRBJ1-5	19	CASSPRGRVAPNSNQPQHF	TGCGCCAGCAGCCCCCGAGGCAGGGTGGCCCCTAATAGCAATCAGCCCCAGCATTTT
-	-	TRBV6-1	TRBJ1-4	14	CASRPGHTNEKLFF	TGTGCCAGCAGACCGGGACATACTAATGAAAAACTGTTTTTT
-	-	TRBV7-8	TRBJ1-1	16	CASSLEGANLNTEAFF	TGTGCCAGCAGCTTAGAAGGGGCTAACCTGAACACTGAAGCTTTCTTT